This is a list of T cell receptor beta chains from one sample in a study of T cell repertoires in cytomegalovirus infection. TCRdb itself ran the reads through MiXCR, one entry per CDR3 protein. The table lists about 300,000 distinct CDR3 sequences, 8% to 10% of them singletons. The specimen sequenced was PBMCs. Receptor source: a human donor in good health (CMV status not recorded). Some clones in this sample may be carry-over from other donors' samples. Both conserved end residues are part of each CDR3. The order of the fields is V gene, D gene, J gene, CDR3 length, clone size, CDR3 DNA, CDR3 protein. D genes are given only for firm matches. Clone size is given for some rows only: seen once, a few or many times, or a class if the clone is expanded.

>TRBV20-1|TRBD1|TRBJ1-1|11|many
TGCAGTGCTGGGACAGGGATTGAAGCTTTCTTT
CSAGTGIEAFF
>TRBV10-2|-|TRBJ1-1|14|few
TGCGCCAGCAGGGGGGTAATTATGAACACTGAAGCTTTCTTT
CASRGVIMNTEAFF
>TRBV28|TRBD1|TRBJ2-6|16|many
TGTGCCAGCAGCCGACCCGGACAGGCGGGGGCCAACGTCCTGACTTTC
CASSRPGQAGANVLTF
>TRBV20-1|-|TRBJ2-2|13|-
TGCAGTGCCGTCCCCCGCAACACCGGGGAGCTGTTTTTT
CSAVPRNTGELFF
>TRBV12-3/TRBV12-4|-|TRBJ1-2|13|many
TGTGCCAGCAGTTTGTGGGGGGAGGGTGGCTACACCTTC
CASSLWGEGGYTF
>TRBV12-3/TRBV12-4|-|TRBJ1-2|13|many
TGTGCCAGCAGTACCGAGTGGGGCAGAGGCTACACCTTC
CASSTEWGRGYTF
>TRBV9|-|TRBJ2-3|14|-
TGTGCCAGCAGCGTAGACCGGGGCACAGATACGCAGTATTTT
CASSVDRGTDTQYF
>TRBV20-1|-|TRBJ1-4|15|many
TGCAGTGGGCCCAAAACACAGGGAGGTAGAGAAAAACTGTTTTTT
CSGPKTQGGREKLFF
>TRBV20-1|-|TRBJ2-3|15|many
TGCAGTGCAGACCCGGCGGGGCGACCCACAGATACGCAGTATTTT
CSADPAGRPTDTQYF
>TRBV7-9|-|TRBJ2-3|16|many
TGTGCCAGCAGCTTAGGGCGAGGAACCGCCGTAGATACGCAGTATTTT
CASSLGRGTAVDTQYF
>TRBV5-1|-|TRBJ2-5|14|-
TGCGCCAGCAGCTTCGGGCAGGGCACAGAGACCCAGTACTTC
CASSFGQGTETQYF
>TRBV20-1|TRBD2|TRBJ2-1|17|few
TGCAGTGCTAGAGATCATCGGGGGGGCCTCTCCTACAATGAGCAGTTCTTC
CSARDHRGGLSYNEQFF
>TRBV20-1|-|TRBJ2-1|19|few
TGCAGTGCTAGAGATCTAGAGGACCCTAGGGTGAGCTCCTACAATGAGCAGTTCTTC
CSARDLEDPRVSSYNEQFF
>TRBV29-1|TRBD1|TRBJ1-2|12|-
TGCAGCGTTCTACAGGGGGACTATGGCTACACCTTC
CSVLQGDYGYTF
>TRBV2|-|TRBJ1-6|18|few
TGTGCCAGCAGCTTGCAGGGGTCGATGAGCTCCTATAATTCACCCCTCCACTTT
CASSLQGSMSSYNSPLHF
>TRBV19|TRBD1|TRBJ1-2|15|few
TGTGCCAGCCTTGACAGGGGGCAGAGCTGGTATGGCTACACCTTC
CASLDRGQSWYGYTF
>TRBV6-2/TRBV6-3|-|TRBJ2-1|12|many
TGTGCCAGCAGATCCAGGGGACGTGAGCAGTTCTTC
CASRSRGREQFF
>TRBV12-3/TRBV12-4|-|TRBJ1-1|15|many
TGTGCCAGCAGCCCTTACCCGGGGGGGAACACTGAAGCTTTCTTT
CASSPYPGGNTEAFF
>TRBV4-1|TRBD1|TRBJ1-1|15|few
TGCGCCAGCAGCCACCACAGGGGTATGAACACTGAAGCTTTCTTT
CASSHHRGMNTEAFF
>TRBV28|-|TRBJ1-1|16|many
TGTGCCAGCAGTATCGACGGCCGTTACATGAACACTGAAGCTTTCTTT
CASSIDGRYMNTEAFF
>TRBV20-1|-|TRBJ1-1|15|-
TGCAGTGCCCCGACGGGGGGGGGGCAATACACTGAAGCTTTCTTT
CSAPTGGGQYTEAFF
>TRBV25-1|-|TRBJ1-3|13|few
TGTGCCAGCAGTTACGGGGCTGGAAACACCATATATTTT
CASSYGAGNTIYF
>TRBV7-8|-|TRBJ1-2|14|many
TGTGCCAGCAGCTTATTTACAGGGTACTATGGCTACACCTTC
CASSLFTGYYGYTF
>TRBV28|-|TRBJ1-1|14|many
TGTGCCAGCAGCCCCGGTTTGGGACGTTTTGAAGCTTTCTTT
CASSPGLGRFEAFF
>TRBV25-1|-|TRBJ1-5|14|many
TGTGCCAGCAGTGAGCCGAATAGCAATCAGCCCCAGCATTTT
CASSEPNSNQPQHF
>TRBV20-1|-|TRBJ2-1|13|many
TGCAGTGCTAGAGATAGGGCAACCTATGAGCAGTTCTTC
CSARDRATYEQFF
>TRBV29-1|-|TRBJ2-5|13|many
TGCAGCGTCGACTCCAGGGGTGTGGAGACCCAGTACTTC
CSVDSRGVETQYF
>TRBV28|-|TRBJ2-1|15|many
TGTGCCAGCAGTTTACCTTCTGGGACCAGGGATGAGCAGTTCTTC
CASSLPSGTRDEQFF
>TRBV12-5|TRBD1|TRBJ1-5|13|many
TGTGCTAGTGGTTTGACAGGGGTTCAGCCCCAGCATTTT
CASGLTGVQPQHF
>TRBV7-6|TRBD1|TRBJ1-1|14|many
TGTGCCAGCAGCTTAGGGGCAGGGGGCACTGAAGCTTTCTTT
CASSLGAGGTEAFF
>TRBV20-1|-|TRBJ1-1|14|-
TGCAGTGCTAGAGACTGGACAGAGAGCACTGAAGCTTTCTTT
CSARDWTESTEAFF
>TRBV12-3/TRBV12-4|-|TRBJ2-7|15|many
TGTGCCAGCAGTTTAACTAGGGCGCTCAACCACGAGCAGTACTTC
CASSLTRALNHEQYF
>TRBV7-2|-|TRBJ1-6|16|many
TGTGCCAGCAGCCAACAGGGTCTTGTGAGGAATTCACCCCTCCACTTT
CASSQQGLVRNSPLHF
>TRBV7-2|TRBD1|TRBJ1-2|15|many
TGTGCCAGCAGCGTACTAGGGGGCGGTGGCTATGGCTACACCTTC
CASSVLGGGGYGYTF
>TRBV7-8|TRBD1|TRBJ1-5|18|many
TGTGCCAGCAGCTTAGCCGGACAGGGGTCCCGGGTTGGTCAGCCCCAGCATTTT
CASSLAGQGSRVGQPQHF
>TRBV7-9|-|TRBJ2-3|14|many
TGTGCCAGCAGCTTAGATACAGGGAGCGATACGCAGTATTTT
CASSLDTGSDTQYF
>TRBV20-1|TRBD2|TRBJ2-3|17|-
TGCAGTGCTAGTTTATCGGGGACTAGCGGGCTGACAGATACGCAGTATTTT
CSASLSGTSGLTDTQYF
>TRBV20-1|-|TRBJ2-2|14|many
TGCAGTGCATCTGAGACAGGTTTCACCGGGGAGCTGTTTTTT
CSASETGFTGELFF
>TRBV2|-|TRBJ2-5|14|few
TGTGCCAGCAGTGAATGGGGGCCCACAGAGACCCAGTACTTC
CASSEWGPTETQYF
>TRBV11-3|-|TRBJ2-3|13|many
TGTGCCAGCAGCTCAGAGGGCACAGATACGCAGTATTTT
CASSSEGTDTQYF
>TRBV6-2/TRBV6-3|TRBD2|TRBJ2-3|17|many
TGTGCCAGCAGTTACCGGACTAGCGGGGGCCGGGGAGATACGCAGTATTTT
CASSYRTSGGRGDTQYF
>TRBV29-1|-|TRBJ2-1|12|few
TGCAGCCACGGATCGGGGGCAGATGAGCAGTTCTTC
CSHGSGADEQFF
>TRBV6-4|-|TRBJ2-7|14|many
TGTGCCAGCAGGCCCGTGGAGGGGTCGGGCGAGCAGTACTTC
CASRPVEGSGEQYF
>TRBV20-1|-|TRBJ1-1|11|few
TGCAGTGCTAGGGCTGACAGCTTAGCTTTCTTT
CSARADSLAFF
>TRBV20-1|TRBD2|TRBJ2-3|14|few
TGCAGTGCTAGCAGCGGGGGGGGCACAGATACGCAGTATTTT
CSASSGGGTDTQYF
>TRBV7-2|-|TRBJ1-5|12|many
TGTGCCAGCAGCCCGAGGGATCAGCCCCAGCATTTT
CASSPRDQPQHF
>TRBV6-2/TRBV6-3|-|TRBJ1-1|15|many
TGTGCCAGCAGTTACAGGTTGGAGGGAATGACTGAAGCTTTCTTT
CASSYRLEGMTEAFF
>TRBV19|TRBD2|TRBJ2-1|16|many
TGTGCCAGTAGTATAGCCCGCAGCGGGGGCGACAATGAGCAGTTCTTC
CASSIARSGGDNEQFF
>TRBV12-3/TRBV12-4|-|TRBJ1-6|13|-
TGTGCCAGCAGGCCCGACAGTAATTCACCCCTCCACTTT
CASRPDSNSPLHF
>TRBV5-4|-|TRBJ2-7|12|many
TGTGCCAGCAGCCTGGGGCTCTACGAGCAGTACTTC
CASSLGLYEQYF
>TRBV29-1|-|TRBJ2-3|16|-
TGCAGTACAATCGGGCGGGGTGGGGGTAGAACAGATACGCAGTATTTT
CSTIGRGGGRTDTQYF
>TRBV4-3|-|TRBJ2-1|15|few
TGCGCCAGCAGCCAAGATGCAGTAACCCGGGGTGAGCAGTTCTTC
CASSQDAVTRGEQFF
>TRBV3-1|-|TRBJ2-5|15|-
TGTGCCAGCAGCCAAGATAGAGCCAGGGAAAAGACCCAGTACTTC
CASSQDRAREKTQYF
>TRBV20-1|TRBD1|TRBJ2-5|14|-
TGCAGTGCTAGCAAGGACAGGGGGATCCAGACCCAGTACTTC
CSASKDRGIQTQYF